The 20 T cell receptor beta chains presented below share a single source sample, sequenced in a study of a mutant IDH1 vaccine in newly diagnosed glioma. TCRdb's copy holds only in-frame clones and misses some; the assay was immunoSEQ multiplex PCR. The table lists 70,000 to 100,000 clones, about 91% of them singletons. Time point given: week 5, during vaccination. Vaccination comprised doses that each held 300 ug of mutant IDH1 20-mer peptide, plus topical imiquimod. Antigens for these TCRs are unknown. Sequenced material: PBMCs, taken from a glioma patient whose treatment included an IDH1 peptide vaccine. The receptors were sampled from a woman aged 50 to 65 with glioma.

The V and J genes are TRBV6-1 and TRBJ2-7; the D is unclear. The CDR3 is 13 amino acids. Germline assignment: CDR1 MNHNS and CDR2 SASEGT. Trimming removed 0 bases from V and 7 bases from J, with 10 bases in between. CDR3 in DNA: TGTGCCAGCAGTGAAGCGCGGCCCGGGGAGCAGTACTTC. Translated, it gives CASSEARPGEQYF.

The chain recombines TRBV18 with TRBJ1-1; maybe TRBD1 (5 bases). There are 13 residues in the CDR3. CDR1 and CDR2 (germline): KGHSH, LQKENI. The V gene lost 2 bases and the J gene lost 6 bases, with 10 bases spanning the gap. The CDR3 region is CASSPAGLAEAFF. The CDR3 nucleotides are TGTGCCAGCTCACCAGCAGGGCTGGCTGAAGCTTTCTTT. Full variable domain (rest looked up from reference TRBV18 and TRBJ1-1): NAGVMQNPRHLVRRRGQEARLRCSPMKGHSHVYWYRQLPEEGLKFMVYLQKENIIDESGMPKERFSAEFPKEGPSILRIQQVVRGDSAAYFCASSPAGLAEAFFGQGTRLTVV.

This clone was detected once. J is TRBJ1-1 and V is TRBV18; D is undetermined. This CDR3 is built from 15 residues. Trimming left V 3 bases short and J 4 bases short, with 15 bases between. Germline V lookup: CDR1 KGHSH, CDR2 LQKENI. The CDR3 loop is CASSPQTGEGTEAFF. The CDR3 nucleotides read TGTGCCAGCTCACCGCAGACCGGAGAGGGCACTGAAGCTTTCTTT.

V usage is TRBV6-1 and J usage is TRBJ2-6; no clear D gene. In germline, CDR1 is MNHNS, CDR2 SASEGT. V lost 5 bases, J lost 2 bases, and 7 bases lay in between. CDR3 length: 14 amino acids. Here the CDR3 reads CASSPGPGANVLTF. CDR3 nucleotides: TGTGCCAGCAGTCCTGGACCTGGGGCCAACGTCCTGACTTTC.

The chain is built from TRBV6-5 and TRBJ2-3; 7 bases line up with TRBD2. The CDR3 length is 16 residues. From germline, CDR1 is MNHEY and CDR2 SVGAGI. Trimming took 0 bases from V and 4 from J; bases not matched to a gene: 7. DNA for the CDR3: TGTGCCAGCAGTTACTCAGGCGGGAGCCTGGCAGATACGCAGTATTTT. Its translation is CASSYSGGSLADTQYF.

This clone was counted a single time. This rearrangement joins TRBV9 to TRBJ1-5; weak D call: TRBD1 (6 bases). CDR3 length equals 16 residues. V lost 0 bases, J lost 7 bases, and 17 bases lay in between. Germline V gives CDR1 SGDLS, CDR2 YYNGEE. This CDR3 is CASSVDGRGVNQPQHF. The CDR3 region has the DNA TGTGCCAGCAGCGTAGATGGCAGGGGAGTTAACCAGCCCCAGCATTTT.

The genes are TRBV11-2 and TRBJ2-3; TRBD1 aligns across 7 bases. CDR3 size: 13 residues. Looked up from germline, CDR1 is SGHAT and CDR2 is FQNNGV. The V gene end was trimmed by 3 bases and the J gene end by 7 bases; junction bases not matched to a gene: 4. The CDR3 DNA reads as TGTGCCAGCAGCTTCCCGACAGGGCATACGCAGTATTTT. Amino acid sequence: CASSFPTGHTQYF.

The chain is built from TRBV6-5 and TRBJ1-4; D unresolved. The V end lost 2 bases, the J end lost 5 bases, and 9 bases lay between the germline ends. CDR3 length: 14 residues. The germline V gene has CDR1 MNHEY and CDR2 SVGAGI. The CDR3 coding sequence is TGTGCCAGCAGTTACGTCGAAGGGAATGAAAAACTGTTTTTT. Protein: CASSYVEGNEKLFF.

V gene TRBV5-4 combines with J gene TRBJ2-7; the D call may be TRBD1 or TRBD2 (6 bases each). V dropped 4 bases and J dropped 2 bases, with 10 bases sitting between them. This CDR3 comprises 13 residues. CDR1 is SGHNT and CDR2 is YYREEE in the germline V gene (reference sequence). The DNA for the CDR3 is TGTGCCAGCAGCCCTCGGGGGCCCTACGAGCAGTACTTC. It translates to CASSPRGPYEQYF.

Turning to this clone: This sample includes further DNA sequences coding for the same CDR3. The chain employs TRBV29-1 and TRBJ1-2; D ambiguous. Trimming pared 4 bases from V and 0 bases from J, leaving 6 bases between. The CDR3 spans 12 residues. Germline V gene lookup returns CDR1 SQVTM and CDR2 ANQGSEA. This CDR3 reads CSVGFSNYGYTF. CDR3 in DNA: TGCAGCGTTGGGTTCTCTAACTATGGCTACACCTTC.

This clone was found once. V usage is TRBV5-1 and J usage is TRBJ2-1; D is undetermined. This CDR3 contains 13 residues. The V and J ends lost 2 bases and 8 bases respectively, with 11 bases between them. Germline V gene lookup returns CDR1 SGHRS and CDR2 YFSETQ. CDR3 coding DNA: TGCGCCAGCAGCTTAACCCTCAGCTATGAGCAGTTCTTC. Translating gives CASSLTLSYEQFF.

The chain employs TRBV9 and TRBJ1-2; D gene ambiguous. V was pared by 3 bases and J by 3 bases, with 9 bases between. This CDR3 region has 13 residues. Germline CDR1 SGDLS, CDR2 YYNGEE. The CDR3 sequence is CASSATHYYGYTF. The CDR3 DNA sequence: TGTGCCAGCAGCGCCACCCATTACTATGGCTACACCTTC.

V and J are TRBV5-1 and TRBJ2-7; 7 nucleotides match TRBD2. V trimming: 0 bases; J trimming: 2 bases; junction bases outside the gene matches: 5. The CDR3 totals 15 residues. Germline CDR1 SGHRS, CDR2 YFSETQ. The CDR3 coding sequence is TGCGCCAGCAGCTTGGAAGCTAGCGGTCCCTACGAGCAGTACTTC. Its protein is CASSLEASGPYEQYF. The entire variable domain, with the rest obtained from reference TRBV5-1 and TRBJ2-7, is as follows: KAGVTQTPRYLIKTRGQQVTLSCSPISGHRSVSWYQQTPGQGLQFLFEYFSETQRNKGNFPGRFSGRQFSNSRSEMNVSTLELGDSALYLCASSLEASGPYEQYFGPGTRLTVT.

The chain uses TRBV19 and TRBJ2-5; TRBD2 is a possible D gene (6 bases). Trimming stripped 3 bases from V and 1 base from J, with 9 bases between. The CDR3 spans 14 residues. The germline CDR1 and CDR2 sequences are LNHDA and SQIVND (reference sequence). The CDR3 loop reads CASSIASAQETQYF. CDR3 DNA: TGTGCCAGTAGTATCGCTAGCGCCCAAGAGACCCAGTACTTC.

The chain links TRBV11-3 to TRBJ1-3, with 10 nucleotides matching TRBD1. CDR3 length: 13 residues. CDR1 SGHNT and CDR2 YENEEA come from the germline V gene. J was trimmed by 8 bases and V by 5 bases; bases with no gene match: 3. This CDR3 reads CASSAGTGDTIYF. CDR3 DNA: TGTGCCAGCAGCGCCGGGACAGGGGACACCATATATTTT.

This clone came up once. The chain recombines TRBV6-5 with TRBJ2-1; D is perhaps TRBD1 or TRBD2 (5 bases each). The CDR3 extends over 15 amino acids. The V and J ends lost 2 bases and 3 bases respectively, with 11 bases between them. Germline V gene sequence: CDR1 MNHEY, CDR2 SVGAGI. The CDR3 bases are TGTGCCAGCAGTTACGATAGGGGAGACTACAATGAGCAGTTCTTC. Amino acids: CASSYDRGDYNEQFF.

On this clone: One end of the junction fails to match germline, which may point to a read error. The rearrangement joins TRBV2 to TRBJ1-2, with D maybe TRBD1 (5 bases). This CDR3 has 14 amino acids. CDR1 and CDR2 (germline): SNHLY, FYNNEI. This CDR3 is CASKLRGGNYGYTF. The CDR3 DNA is TGTGCAAGCAAGCTCCGGGGGGGAAACTATGGCTACACCTTC.

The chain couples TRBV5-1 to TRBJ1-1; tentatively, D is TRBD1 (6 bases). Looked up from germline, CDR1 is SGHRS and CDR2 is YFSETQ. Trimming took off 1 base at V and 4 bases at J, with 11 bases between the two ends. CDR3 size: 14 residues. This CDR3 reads CASSLSTGTTEAFF. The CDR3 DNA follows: TGCGCCAGCAGCTTGTCCACAGGGACCACTGAAGCTTTCTTT.

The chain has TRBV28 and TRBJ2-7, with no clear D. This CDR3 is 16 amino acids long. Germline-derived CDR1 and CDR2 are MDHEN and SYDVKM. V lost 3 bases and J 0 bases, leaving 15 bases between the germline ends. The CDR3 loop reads CASSFSLVGNSYEQYF. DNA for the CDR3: TGTGCCAGCAGTTTTTCCCTAGTTGGCAACTCCTACGAGCAGTACTTC.

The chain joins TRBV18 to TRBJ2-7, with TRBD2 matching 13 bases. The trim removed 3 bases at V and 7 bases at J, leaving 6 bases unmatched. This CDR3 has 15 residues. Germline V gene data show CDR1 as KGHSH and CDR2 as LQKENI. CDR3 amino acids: CASSPGTSGKGEQYF. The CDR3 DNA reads TGTGCCAGCTCACCCGGGACTAGCGGGAAGGGGGAGCAGTACTTC.